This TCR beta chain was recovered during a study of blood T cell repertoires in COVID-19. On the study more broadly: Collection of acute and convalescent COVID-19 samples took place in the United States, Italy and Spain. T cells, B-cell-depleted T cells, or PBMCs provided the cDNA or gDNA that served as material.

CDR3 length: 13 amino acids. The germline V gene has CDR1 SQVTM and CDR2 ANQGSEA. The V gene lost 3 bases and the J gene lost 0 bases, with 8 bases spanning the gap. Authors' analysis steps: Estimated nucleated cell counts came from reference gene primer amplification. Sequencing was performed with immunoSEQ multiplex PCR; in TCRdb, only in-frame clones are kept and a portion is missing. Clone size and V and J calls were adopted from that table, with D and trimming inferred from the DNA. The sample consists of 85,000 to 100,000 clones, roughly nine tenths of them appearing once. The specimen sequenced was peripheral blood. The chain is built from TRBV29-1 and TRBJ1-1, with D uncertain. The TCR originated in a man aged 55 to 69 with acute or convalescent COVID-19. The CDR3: CSVDRNMNTEAFF. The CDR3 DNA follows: TGCAGCGTTGACAGAAACATGAACACTGAAGCTTTCTTT.